The clone carrying this T cell receptor (beta chain) was seen more than once but under ten times. What it binds is unknown. Looked up from germline, CDR1 is MNHEY and CDR2 is SMNVEV (reference sequence). The length of the CDR3 is 14 residues. V dropped 5 bases and J dropped 10 bases, with 19 bases sitting between them. The data derive from a study of early T cells in non-severe SARS-CoV-2 infection. Study-wide results and limits: Clonotype matching in VDJdb favored anti-spike CD8 responses and did not capture private and CD4 specificities.

Tagging with unique molecular identifiers was applied to individual cDNA molecules. In TCRdb, the 5' RACE reads were re-called with MiXCR into one record per CDR3 protein. Among over 90,000 distinct CDR3 sequences, roughly 13% were seen once, and the ten largest hold 6.2%. This TCR derives from an adult who was a healthcare worker with PCR-confirmed SARS-CoV-2 infection or an uninfected control (not recorded which). The chain is built from TRBV27 and TRBJ2-3; the D is unclear. The specimen was whole blood. The CDR3 reads CASSPPNGPPAQYF. Here the CDR3 DNA reads TGTGCCAGCAGTCCCCCCAACGGACCACCAGCGCAGTATTTT.